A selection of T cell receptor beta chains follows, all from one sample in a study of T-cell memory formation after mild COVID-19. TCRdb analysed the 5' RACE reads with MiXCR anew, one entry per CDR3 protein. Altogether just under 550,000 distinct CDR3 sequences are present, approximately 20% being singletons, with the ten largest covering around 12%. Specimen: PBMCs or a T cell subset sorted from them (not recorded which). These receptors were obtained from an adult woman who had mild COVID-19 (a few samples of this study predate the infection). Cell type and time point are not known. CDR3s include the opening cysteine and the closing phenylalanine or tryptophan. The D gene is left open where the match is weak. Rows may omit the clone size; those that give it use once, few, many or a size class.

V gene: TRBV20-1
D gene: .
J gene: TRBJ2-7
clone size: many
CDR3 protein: CSARGVRDAYEQYF
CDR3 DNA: TGCAGTGCTAGAGGGGTCCGGGACGCCTACGAGCAGTACTTC

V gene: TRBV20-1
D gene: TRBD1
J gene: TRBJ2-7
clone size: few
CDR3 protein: CSAQDRERYEQYF
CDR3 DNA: TGCAGTGCCCAGGACAGGGAACGCTACGAGCAGTACTTC

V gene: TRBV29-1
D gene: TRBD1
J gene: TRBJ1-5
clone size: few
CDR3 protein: CSVIIGQAGNQPQHF
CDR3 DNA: TGCAGCGTTATCATCGGACAGGCTGGCAATCAGCCCCAGCATTTT

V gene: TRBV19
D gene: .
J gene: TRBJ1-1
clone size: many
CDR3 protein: CASSIVPHSGVTEAFF
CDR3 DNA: TGTGCCAGTAGTATAGTCCCGCACTCGGGCGTCACTGAAGCTTTCTTT

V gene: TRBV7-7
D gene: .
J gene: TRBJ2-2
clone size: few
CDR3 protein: CASSNPLGTGELFF
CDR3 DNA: TGTGCCAGCAGCAATCCCCTGGGAACCGGGGAGCTGTTTTTT

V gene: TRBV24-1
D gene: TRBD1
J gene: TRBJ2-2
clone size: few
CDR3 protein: CATAAGDRPGELFF
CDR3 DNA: TGTGCCACCGCGGCAGGGGACAGGCCCGGGGAGCTGTTTTTT

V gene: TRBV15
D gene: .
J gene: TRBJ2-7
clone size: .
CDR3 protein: CATSRSGTQDEQYF
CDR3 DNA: TGTGCCACCAGCAGATCCGGGACACAGGACGAGCAGTACTTC

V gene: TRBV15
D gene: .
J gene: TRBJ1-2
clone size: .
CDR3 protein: CATSRDLGGHGYTF
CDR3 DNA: TGTGCCACCAGCAGAGATTTGGGGGGTCACGGCTACACCTTC

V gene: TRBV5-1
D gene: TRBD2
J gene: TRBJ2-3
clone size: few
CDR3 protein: CASSSPGTSGGAGLADTQYF
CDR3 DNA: TGCGCCAGCAGCTCCCCCGGGACTAGCGGGGGGGCCGGTCTGGCTGATACGCAGTATTTT

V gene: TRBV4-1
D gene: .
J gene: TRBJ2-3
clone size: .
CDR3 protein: CASSQETYPSTDTQYF
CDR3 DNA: TGCGCCAGCAGCCAAGAGACATACCCCAGCACAGATACGCAGTATTTT

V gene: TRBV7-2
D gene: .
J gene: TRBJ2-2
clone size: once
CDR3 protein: CASSLGVTRIYPGELFF
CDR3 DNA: TGTGCCAGCAGCTTAGGGGTAACCCGAATCTATCCCGGGGAGCTGTTTTTT

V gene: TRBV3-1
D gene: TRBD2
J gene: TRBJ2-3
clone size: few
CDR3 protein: CASSQEAPGLAGGLTDTQYF
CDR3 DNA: TGTGCCAGCAGCCAAGAGGCACCCGGACTAGCGGGGGGCCTCACAGATACGCAGTATTTT

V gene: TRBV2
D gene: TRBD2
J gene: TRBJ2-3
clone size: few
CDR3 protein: CASSEGSGRADTQYF
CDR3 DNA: TGTGCCAGCAGCGAAGGTAGCGGGAGGGCAGATACGCAGTATTTT

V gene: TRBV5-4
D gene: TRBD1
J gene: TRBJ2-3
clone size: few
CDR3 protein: CASSLRDRATDTQYF
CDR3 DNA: TGTGCCAGCAGCCTCCGGGACAGGGCGACAGATACGCAGTATTTT

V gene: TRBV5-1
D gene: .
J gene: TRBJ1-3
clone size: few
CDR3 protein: CASSLGSTGNTIYF
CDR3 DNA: TGCGCCAGCAGCTTGGGTTCTACGGGAAACACCATATATTTT

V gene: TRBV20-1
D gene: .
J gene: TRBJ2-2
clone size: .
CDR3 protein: CSARAQGPGELFF
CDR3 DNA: TGCAGTGCTAGAGCACAGGGTCCCGGGGAGCTGTTTTTT